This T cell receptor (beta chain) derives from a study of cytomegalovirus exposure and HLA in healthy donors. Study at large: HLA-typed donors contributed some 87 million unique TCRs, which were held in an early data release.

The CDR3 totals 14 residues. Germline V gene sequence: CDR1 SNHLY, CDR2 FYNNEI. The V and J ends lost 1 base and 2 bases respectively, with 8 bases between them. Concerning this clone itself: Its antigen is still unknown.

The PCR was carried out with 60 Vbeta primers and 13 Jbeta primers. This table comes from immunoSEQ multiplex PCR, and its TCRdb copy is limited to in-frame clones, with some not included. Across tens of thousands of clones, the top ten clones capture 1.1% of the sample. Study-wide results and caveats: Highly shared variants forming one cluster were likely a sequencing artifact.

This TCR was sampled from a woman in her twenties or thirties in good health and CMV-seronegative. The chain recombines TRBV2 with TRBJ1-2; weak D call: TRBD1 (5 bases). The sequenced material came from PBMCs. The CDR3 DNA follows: TGTGCCAGCAGTGAAGTGCGGGGGAACTATGGCTACACCTTC. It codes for CASSEVRGNYGYTF.